This T cell receptor (beta chain) is from a study of shared clonotypes between healthy human individuals. On the study more broadly: The donor pool was made up of two women and a few men aged 18 to 49. CD4 naive cells filled three plates per donor, CD4 memory three, CD8 naive two and CD8 memory one. Findings and caveats of the study: At large depth, rarefaction still showed sorted-subset sequencing to be incomplete.

TCRdb's table, derived via immunoSEQ multiplex PCR, lists solely in-frame clones and lacks some. The sample carries about 2.2 million clones, over 85% recorded once. Terminally differentiated effector memory CD45RA+ cells were excluded from the naive CD8 cells, which were CD45RO-negative and positively selected for CCR7. Only Caucasian adults living in Nashville, Tennessee made up the donor group. Points on this clone: Its antigen is as yet unknown.

Trimming cost V 7 bases and J 0 bases, with 16 bases left between them. Germline V lookup: CDR1 LNHDA, CDR2 SQIVND (reference sequence). The CDR3 sequence is 15 residues long. Sequencing was done on a sample of naive CD8+ T cells from PBMCs. The gene calls are TRBV19 and TRBJ2-7; D remains ambiguous. The origin of this receptor is a man aged 18 to 29 in good health. Some clones in this sample may be carry-over from other donors' samples. In nucleotides, the CDR3 is TGTGCCAGTACTCCAACGGCCTTTTCCTCCTACGAGCAGTACTTC. This translates into CASTPTAFSSYEQYF.